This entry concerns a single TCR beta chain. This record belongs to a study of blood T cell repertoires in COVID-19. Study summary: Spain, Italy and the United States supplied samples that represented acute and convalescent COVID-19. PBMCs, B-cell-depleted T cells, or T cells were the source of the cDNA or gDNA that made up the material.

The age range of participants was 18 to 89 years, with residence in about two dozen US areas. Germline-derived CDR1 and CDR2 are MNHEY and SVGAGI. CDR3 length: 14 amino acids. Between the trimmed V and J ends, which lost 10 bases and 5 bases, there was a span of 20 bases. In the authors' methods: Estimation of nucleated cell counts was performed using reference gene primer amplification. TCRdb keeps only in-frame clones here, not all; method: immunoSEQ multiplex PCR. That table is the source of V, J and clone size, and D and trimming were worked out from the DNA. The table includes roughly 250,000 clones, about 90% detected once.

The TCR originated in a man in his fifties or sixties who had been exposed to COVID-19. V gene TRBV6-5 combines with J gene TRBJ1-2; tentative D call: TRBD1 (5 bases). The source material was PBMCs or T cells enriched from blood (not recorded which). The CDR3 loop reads CATEGTGMGYGYTF. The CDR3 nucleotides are TGTGCCACTGAGGGGACTGGGATGGGTTATGGCTACACCTTC.